This TCR beta chain was sequenced for a study of T cell responses to AZD1222 COVID-19 vaccine. TCRdb keeps only in-frame clones here, not all; method: immunoSEQ multiplex PCR. Here the sample spans 150,000 to 200,000 clones, 90% to 95% being singletons. Study outcomes and limitations: The CD4 TCRs associated with vaccination extended across spike and predominated at 160-218 and 743-854. Recipients of AZD1222 seropositive at baseline numbered only five or six.

V lost 8 bases to trimming and J lost 5 bases; unmatched junction nucleotides: 12. The CDR3 covers 16 residues. Germline loops: CDR1 MDHEN, CDR2 SYDVKM. Note on this clone: Its target is unknown.

The sequencing used peripheral blood, collected on day 0 of AZD1222 vaccination. The receptor's source is an adult in good health. The chain employs TRBV28 and TRBJ1-5, with 10 positions matching TRBD1. CDR3 region: CASSILDRGPYQPQHF. The CDR3 DNA reads TGTGCCAGCTCCATCCTCGACAGGGGGCCCTATCAGCCCCAGCATTTT.